Listed below are T cell receptor beta chains from one sample, sequenced in a study of cytomegalovirus exposure and HLA in healthy donors. Measured with immunoSEQ multiplex PCR; TCRdb has only the in-frame clones, and not every one. The table lists about 150,000 clones, over 70% of them singletons, with 4.5% to 6% in the top ten. Material: PBMCs. Every receptor here comes from a man aged 30-40 years in good health and CMV-seropositive. CDR3s include the opening cysteine and the closing phenylalanine or tryptophan. A D gene is named only where the DNA matches it firmly. Size is omitted from some rows. Given values are once, few, many or a class for expanded clones.

cdr3_aa: CASSFTSGYNEQFF; cdr3_nt: TGTGCCAGCAGCTTCACCAGCGGGTACAATGAGCAGTTCTTC; d_call: -; v_call: TRBV7-2; clone_size: -; cdr3_length: 14; j_call: TRBJ2-1
cdr3_aa: CASSPTGPRVTQYF; cdr3_nt: TGTGCCAGCAGTCCGACAGGGCCCCGGGTGACCCAGTACTTC; d_call: TRBD1; v_call: TRBV6-5; clone_size: -; cdr3_length: 14; j_call: TRBJ2-5
cdr3_aa: CASSLYQGSYGYTF; cdr3_nt: TGTGCCAGCAGTTTATATCAGGGAAGCTATGGCTACACCTTC; d_call: -; v_call: TRBV27; clone_size: once; cdr3_length: 14; j_call: TRBJ1-2
cdr3_aa: CASSKGHSYEQYF; cdr3_nt: TGTGCCAGTAGTAAGGGACATTCGTACGAGCAGTACTTC; d_call: -; v_call: TRBV19; clone_size: -; cdr3_length: 13; j_call: TRBJ2-7
cdr3_aa: CASSLLAGGPREQYF; cdr3_nt: TGTGCCAGCAGTCTACTAGCGGGAGGGCCTCGGGAGCAGTACTTC; d_call: TRBD2; v_call: TRBV6-5; clone_size: -; cdr3_length: 15; j_call: TRBJ2-7
cdr3_aa: CSGLRGDTQYF; cdr3_nt: TGCAGCGGGTTAAGGGGGGATACGCAGTATTTT; d_call: -; v_call: TRBV29-1; clone_size: -; cdr3_length: 11; j_call: TRBJ2-3
cdr3_aa: CASSQDRGGGGAYGYTF; cdr3_nt: TGCGCCAGCAGCCAAGATCGGGGGGGAGGGGGGGCCTATGGCTACACCTTC; d_call: -; v_call: TRBV4-1; clone_size: -; cdr3_length: 17; j_call: TRBJ1-2
cdr3_aa: CASRPPGQGAGELFF; cdr3_nt: TGTGCCAGCAGGCCCCCGGGACAGGGGGCCGGGGAGCTGTTTTTT; d_call: TRBD1; v_call: TRBV7-2; clone_size: -; cdr3_length: 15; j_call: TRBJ2-2
cdr3_aa: CASSLMQGTQETQYF; cdr3_nt: TGTGCCAGCAGCTTAATGCAGGGGACCCAAGAGACCCAGTACTTC; d_call: -; v_call: TRBV7-9; clone_size: -; cdr3_length: 15; j_call: TRBJ2-5
cdr3_aa: CASSTWTEGIYNEQFF; cdr3_nt: TGTGCCAGCAGTACTTGGACAGAGGGTATATACAATGAGCAGTTCTTC; d_call: -; v_call: TRBV28; clone_size: once; cdr3_length: 16; j_call: TRBJ2-1
cdr3_aa: CASRDRDRPQETQYF; cdr3_nt: TGTGCCAGCAGGGACCGGGACAGGCCCCAAGAGACCCAGTACTTC; d_call: TRBD1; v_call: TRBV7-2; clone_size: few; cdr3_length: 15; j_call: TRBJ2-5
cdr3_aa: CASSPQGTGANVLTF; cdr3_nt: TGTGCCAGCAGCCCACAGGGGACTGGGGCCAACGTCCTGACTTTC; d_call: TRBD1; v_call: TRBV5-6; clone_size: -; cdr3_length: 15; j_call: TRBJ2-6
cdr3_aa: CASSFGTVKETQYF; cdr3_nt: TGTGCCAGCAGCTTCGGGACAGTTAAAGAGACCCAGTACTTC; d_call: TRBD1; v_call: TRBV7-7; clone_size: -; cdr3_length: 14; j_call: TRBJ2-5
cdr3_aa: CASSYGAGVSYEQYF; cdr3_nt: TGTGCCAGCAGTTACGGAGCAGGGGTCTCCTACGAGCAGTACTTC; d_call: -; v_call: TRBV6-5; clone_size: -; cdr3_length: 15; j_call: TRBJ2-7
cdr3_aa: CASSPGGPVGTQYF; cdr3_nt: TGTGCCAGCAGTCCCGGCGGCCCTGTAGGTACGCAGTATTTT; d_call: -; v_call: TRBV28; clone_size: -; cdr3_length: 14; j_call: TRBJ2-3
cdr3_aa: CASQAGTRRSNEQFF; cdr3_nt: TGTGCCAGCCAGGCCGGGACTAGGAGGAGCAATGAGCAGTTCTTC; d_call: TRBD2; v_call: TRBV2; clone_size: -; cdr3_length: 15; j_call: TRBJ2-1
cdr3_aa: CAWGPGTGGKNTEAFF; cdr3_nt: TGTGCCTGGGGACCCGGGACAGGGGGCAAGAACACTGAAGCTTTCTTT; d_call: TRBD1; v_call: TRBV30; clone_size: -; cdr3_length: 16; j_call: TRBJ1-1
cdr3_aa: CASSQHIATGKTEAFF; cdr3_nt: TGCGCCAGCAGCCAACATATTGCCACAGGTAAAACTGAAGCTTTCTTT; d_call: -; v_call: TRBV23-1; clone_size: -; cdr3_length: 16; j_call: TRBJ1-1
cdr3_aa: CASSSIREGHGYTF; cdr3_nt: TGTGCCAGCAGTTCGATCAGGGAGGGGCATGGCTACACCTTC; d_call: -; v_call: TRBV28; clone_size: -; cdr3_length: 14; j_call: TRBJ1-2
cdr3_aa: CASGLGLAGVIGNEQFF; cdr3_nt: TGTGCTAGTGGTTTGGGACTAGCGGGAGTAATCGGCAATGAGCAGTTCTTC; d_call: TRBD2; v_call: TRBV12-5; clone_size: -; cdr3_length: 17; j_call: TRBJ2-1
cdr3_aa: CATLGGRETQYF; cdr3_nt: TGTGCCACCCTCGGAGGGAGAGAGACCCAGTACTTC; d_call: -; v_call: TRBV2; clone_size: -; cdr3_length: 12; j_call: TRBJ2-5
cdr3_aa: CASSEAGTEAFF; cdr3_nt: TGTGCCAGCAGTGAAGCCGGGACAGAAGCTTTCTTT; d_call: -; v_call: TRBV2; clone_size: -; cdr3_length: 12; j_call: TRBJ1-1
cdr3_aa: CASSPTSGSSTDTQYF; cdr3_nt: TGCGCCAGCAGCCCGACTAGCGGGTCCTCCACAGATACGCAGTATTTT; d_call: TRBD2; v_call: TRBV5-1; clone_size: -; cdr3_length: 16; j_call: TRBJ2-3
cdr3_aa: CASSNQGAGNTGELFF; cdr3_nt: TGTGCCAGCAGTAACCAGGGGGCGGGGAACACCGGGGAGCTGTTTTTT; d_call: TRBD1; v_call: TRBV28; clone_size: -; cdr3_length: 16; j_call: TRBJ2-2
cdr3_aa: CASSELLGPLGYTF; cdr3_nt: TGTGCCAGCAGTGAGTTGTTGGGGCCCCTTGGCTACACCTTC; d_call: -; v_call: TRBV2; clone_size: -; cdr3_length: 14; j_call: TRBJ1-2
cdr3_aa: CASSTGYDEKLFF; cdr3_nt: TGTGCCAGTAGTACAGGGTATGATGAAAAACTGTTTTTT; d_call: -; v_call: TRBV19; clone_size: -; cdr3_length: 13; j_call: TRBJ1-4
cdr3_aa: CSVVPAGTADSGNTIYF; cdr3_nt: TGCAGCGTTGTCCCGGCCGGGACAGCCGACTCTGGAAACACCATATATTTT; d_call: TRBD1; v_call: TRBV29-1; clone_size: once; cdr3_length: 17; j_call: TRBJ1-3
cdr3_aa: CASSINGKTEAFF; cdr3_nt: TGTGCCAGTAGTATAAACGGGAAGACTGAAGCTTTCTTT; d_call: -; v_call: TRBV19; clone_size: -; cdr3_length: 13; j_call: TRBJ1-1
cdr3_aa: CASSQTGQLYEQYF; cdr3_nt: TGTGCCAGCAGCCAGACAGGACAGTTATACGAGCAGTACTTC; d_call: -; v_call: TRBV7-2; clone_size: once; cdr3_length: 14; j_call: TRBJ2-7
cdr3_aa: CASSTGTGGMYEQYF; cdr3_nt: TGCGCCAGCAGTACCGGGACAGGGGGCATGTACGAGCAGTACTTC; d_call: TRBD1; v_call: TRBV5-1; clone_size: -; cdr3_length: 15; j_call: TRBJ2-7
cdr3_aa: CASNLDTSYGYTF; cdr3_nt: TGTGCCAGCAACCTGGACACCAGCTATGGCTACACCTTC; d_call: -; v_call: TRBV5-6; clone_size: many; cdr3_length: 13; j_call: TRBJ1-2
cdr3_aa: CASSLLNSPLHF; cdr3_nt: TGTGCCAGCAGTTTACTCAATTCACCCCTCCACTTT; d_call: -; v_call: TRBV27; clone_size: -; cdr3_length: 12; j_call: TRBJ1-6
cdr3_aa: CASSLGQIETQYF; cdr3_nt: TGTGCCAGCAGCTTAGGACAGATAGAGACCCAGTACTTC; d_call: -; v_call: TRBV7-2; clone_size: few; cdr3_length: 13; j_call: TRBJ2-5
cdr3_aa: CASSEASTSGLSYEQYF; cdr3_nt: TGTGCCAGCAGTGAAGCGTCTACTAGCGGACTTTCCTACGAGCAGTACTTC; d_call: TRBD2; v_call: TRBV2; clone_size: large; cdr3_length: 17; j_call: TRBJ2-7
cdr3_aa: CASSFRAGGAEAGANVLTF; cdr3_nt: TGTGCCAGCAGCTTTCGCGCAGGGGGCGCTGAAGCTGGGGCCAACGTCCTGACTTTC; d_call: TRBD1; v_call: TRBV7-8; clone_size: -; cdr3_length: 19; j_call: TRBJ2-6
cdr3_aa: CASSLDAASSYNEQFF; cdr3_nt: TGCGCCAGCAGCTTGGACGCAGCGAGCTCCTACAATGAGCAGTTCTTC; d_call: -; v_call: TRBV5-1; clone_size: -; cdr3_length: 16; j_call: TRBJ2-1
cdr3_aa: CASSLQGARYEQYF; cdr3_nt: TGTGCCAGCAGCCTACAGGGGGCGAGATACGAGCAGTACTTC; d_call: TRBD1; v_call: TRBV13; clone_size: -; cdr3_length: 14; j_call: TRBJ2-7
cdr3_aa: CASSPKTGLYQETQYF; cdr3_nt: TGTGCCAGCTCACCGAAGACAGGACTGTACCAAGAGACCCAGTACTTC; d_call: -; v_call: TRBV18; clone_size: -; cdr3_length: 16; j_call: TRBJ2-5
cdr3_aa: CASSQEVISGRDVRDEQYF; cdr3_nt: TGTGCCAGCAGCCAAGAAGTTATTAGCGGGAGGGACGTTCGAGACGAGCAGTACTTC; d_call: TRBD2; v_call: TRBV7-2; clone_size: few; cdr3_length: 19; j_call: TRBJ2-7
cdr3_aa: CASSLLSPFGTGGTEAFF; cdr3_nt: TGTGCCAGCAGTTTACTATCCCCGTTCGGGACAGGGGGAACTGAAGCTTTCTTT; d_call: TRBD1; v_call: TRBV28; clone_size: -; cdr3_length: 18; j_call: TRBJ1-1
cdr3_aa: CAWSRGGTTYRDTQYF; cdr3_nt: TGTGCCTGGAGTAGAGGGGGGACTACCTACAGGGATACGCAGTATTTT; d_call: -; v_call: TRBV30; clone_size: -; cdr3_length: 16; j_call: TRBJ2-3